Described below is a single T cell receptor beta chain sequence and its context. Its antigen specificity is not known. No much larger clone exists at a distance of one base, and base qualities are not known. The record originates from a study of T cell responses to AZD1222 COVID-19 vaccine (dated by TCRdb to about 2021). Looking at the study overall: Because spike-specific TCR depth and breadth did not differ between the two schedules, AZD1222 recipients who got a second dose at roughly 4 weeks were pooled with those who got a second dose at roughly 12 weeks. Trial participants were enrolled by age into subgroups of 18-55, 56-69 and 70-plus years, and around 150, 29 and 61 TCR-sequenced participants, respectively, were included in these subgroups. A total of over 230 trial participants underwent TCR sequencing, of whom some 210 received two doses of AZD1222 and around 26 received two doses of the MenACWY control vaccine. Points the paper makes about the study in general: Reportedly, almost half of the unique spike-specific TCRs recognized epitopes lying outside the regions that are mutated in the B.1.351 and B.1.1.7 variants. Conclusions about previously exposed vaccinees were limited because only six AZD1222 recipients were SARS-CoV-2 seropositive at baseline. After two AZD1222 doses, spike-specific TCR breadth and depth were significantly higher than at day 0 and than in MenACWY recipients. Participants were mostly white British, with more females than males. The authors suggested clonal diversity may have been underestimated. Because no day 14 peak-response samples were available, the repertoires could be characterized only after the peak T cell response. In the small 56-69-year group, the increase in depth fell short of significance, most likely because of low power. CD4 TCRs associated with the vaccine covered the entire spike protein, and the dominant responses were in regions 160-218 and 743-854.

Sample time point, as interpreted from the label and publication: baseline before first vaccination. Vaccinee samples were obtained from the UK trials COV001 and COV002, which included a single-blind randomized controlled phase 2/3 trial of AZD1222 (ChAdOx1 nCoV-19) in healthy adults. For TCRbeta chain sequencing, PBMC samples were collected from trial participants at day 0 and at day 28 after the second dose. A distance of 23 bases separates the germline ends of V and J, which lose 6 bases and 0 bases respectively. As encoded in the germline V gene, CDR1 is MDHEN while CDR2 is SYDVKM. The CDR3 sequence holds 18 residues, the cysteine and phenylalanine included. The DNA shown is the 54-base CDR3, in frame from base 1. The CDR3 regions of human TCRbeta chains were analyzed by immunosequencing. The source study handled its data this way. Repertoire TCRs were checked for matches against a reference library of SARS-CoV-2-specific TCRs that had been generated using the MIRA antigen-specificity platform. Breadth was defined as the fraction of unique TCRs that were SARS-CoV-2-associated. Depth was defined as the fraction of total T cells that were SARS-CoV-2-associated. Using the MIRA data, each spike-specific TCR was mapped to the spike region that the TCR reacts to and placed in a CD4 or CD8 class. Log10-transformed breadth and depth values were compared by one-way ANOVA with Sidak's multiple comparisons tests. Entries here come from immuneACCESS through TCRdb and include only in-frame sequences with V and J called. Some clones fail to appear in such tables; in the studies checked, an unresolved V gene covers under half of the shortfall, and the cause of the remainder is unknown. That table is the source of V, J and clone size, and D and trimming were worked out from the DNA. A total of over 130,000 clones appear in this sample, just over 85% of them only once. Approximately 3.4% of the sample comes from the top ten.

This receptor chain uses TRBV28 and TRBJ1-1; the D region possibly corresponds to TRBD1 (5 bases align). The receptor comes from an adult in good health. This specimen was peripheral blood, taken on day 0 of AZD1222 vaccination. The CDR3 reads as follows: CASSRDAGTLVMNTEAFF. The base sequence is TGTGCCAGCAGCCGGGACGCCGGAACCCTAGTAATGAACACTGAAGCTTTCTTT.